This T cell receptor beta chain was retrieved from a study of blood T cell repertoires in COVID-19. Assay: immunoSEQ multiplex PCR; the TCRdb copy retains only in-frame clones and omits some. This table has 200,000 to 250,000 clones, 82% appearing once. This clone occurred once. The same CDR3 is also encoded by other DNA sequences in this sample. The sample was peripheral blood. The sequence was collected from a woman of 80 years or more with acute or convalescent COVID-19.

The CDR3 bases are TGTGCCAGCTCACCACGCGACAGCTCCTACGAGCAGTACTTC. Its protein product is CASSPRDSSYEQYF. The gene calls are TRBV18 and TRBJ2-7; TRBD1 is a possible D gene (5 bases). The CDR3 consists of 14 residues. Trimming stripped 1 base from V and 0 bases from J, with 7 bases between. Germline CDR1 is KGHSH and CDR2 is LQKENI.